This entry is about one TCR beta chain. The antigen is undetermined. MiXCR, applied by TCRdb to the reads, yields one record per CDR3 protein. The sample yields fewer than 200,000 distinct CDR3 sequences, approximately 20% seen once. V was clipped by 7 bases and J by 2 bases, with 13 bases between them. The CDR3 length is 14 residues. Germline loops: CDR1 SNHLY, CDR2 FYNNEI. This sample was included in a study of T cell repertoires in cytomegalovirus infection. For the study at large: Public signatures in TCR beta pointed to CMV infection and matching HLA type. Study-wide findings and caveats: Pooled public TCR beta family frequency picked out CMV carriers with the relevant HLA.

The chain recombines TRBV2 with TRBJ2-3, with unresolved D. Sequencing used PBMCs. The clonotype comes from a human donor in good health (CMV status not recorded). Some clones in this sample may be carry-over from other donors' samples. CDR3 protein: CASIQRLSTDTQYF. CDR3 DNA sequence: TGTGCCAGCATCCAGCGATTGTCCACAGATACGCAGTATTTT.